These 32 T cell receptor beta chains share one sample of origin, sequenced in a study of T cell repertoires in cytomegalovirus infection (dated by TCRdb to the late 2010s). Sequenced on an Illumina HiSeq 1500. TCRdb reanalyzed the raw reads on its own, using fastp at Q25 for trimming and MiXCR for clone calling, and kept in-frame beta chains. Records with the same CDR3 protein are collapsed into one entry carrying the most frequent genes and DNA. Counted in this sample were roughly 77,000 distinct CDR3 sequences; over 3.5% of them appeared once. The ten most abundant clones make up around a fifth of the sample. The sample was PBMCs. The receptors originated from a human donor in good health (CMV status not recorded). Some clones in this sample may be carry-over from other donors' samples.

This clonotype has only a few counts. V gene TRBV7-2 combines with J gene TRBJ2-7; 12 positions agree with TRBD2. The CDR3 loop spans 18 amino acids. Losses at the gene ends were 2 bases for V and 1 base for J; bases not matched to a gene: 9. Germline V gives CDR1 SGHTA, CDR2 FQGNSA. The CDR3 spells CASSLSLAGGPRSYEQYV. CDR3 nucleotide sequence: TGTGCCAGCAGCTTATCTCTAGCGGGAGGGCCCCGATCCTACGAGCAGTACGTC.

Comments on this clonotype: This may be a read error: a much more frequent sequence differs by one nucleotide. The chain employs TRBV7-2 and TRBJ2-3; weak D call: TRBD1 (6 bases). Germline CDR1 SGHTA, CDR2 FQGNSA. The CDR3 runs 15 residues. CDR3 sequence (DNA): TGTGCCAGCAGCCTGGGGGCCACCAACACAGGTACGCAGTATTTT. It encodes CASSLGATNTGTQYF.

In this sample, this clonotype turned up many times. The chain couples TRBV7-4 to TRBJ1-2; 7 bases fit TRBD1. V lost 5 bases to trimming and J lost 7 bases; unmatched junction nucleotides: 7. The germline CDR1 and CDR2 sequences are SGHVT and SQSDAQ. This CDR3 has 13 amino acids. Here the CDR3 DNA reads TGTGCCAGCAGCCCCAAGACAGGGCTTGGCTACACCTTC. Its protein product is CASSPKTGLGYTF.

The table lists this clonotype with many counts. V usage is TRBV12-3 or TRBV12-4 and J usage is TRBJ2-2; D gene unclear. Between the trimmed V and J ends, which lost 5 bases and 7 bases, there was a span of 5 bases. This CDR3 has 11 amino acids. The CDR3 DNA follows: TGTGCCAGCAGTCGCGTCGGGGAGCTGTTTTTT. It specifies CASSRVGELFF.

This clonotype was counted at least ten times. This chain connects TRBV5-4 to TRBJ1-1; 8 bases fit TRBD1. J was trimmed by 6 bases and V by 5 bases; bases with no gene match: 3. The CDR3 runs to 12 residues. The germline CDR1 and CDR2 sequences are SGHNT and YYREEE (reference sequence). CDR3 in DNA: TGTGCCAGCAGATCAGGGGGCTCTGAAGCTTTCTTT. Amino acid sequence: CASRSGGSEAFF.

This clonotype was counted ten times or more. At one boundary the junction diverges from the germline segment, which might be a read error. This chain joins TRBV7-7 and TRBJ2-2; 13 bases align to TRBD2. Germline V lookup: CDR1 SSHAT, CDR2 FNYEAQ (reference sequence). The CDR3 runs 15 residues. The CDR3: CASSPTSGRTGELFF. The CDR3 region has the DNA TGTGCTAGCAGCCCGACTAGCGGGAGGACCGGGGAGCTGTTTTTT.

This clonotype has just a few counts. The chain recombines TRBV7-6 with TRBJ2-7; D call uncertain. Trimming removed 5 bases at V and 5 bases at J, with 16 bases between. Per germline, CDR1 SGHVS and CDR2 FNYEAQ. The CDR3 is made up of 14 amino acids. The CDR3 here is CASSHRGSVDEQYF. In DNA form, the CDR3 reads TGTGCCAGCAGCCACCGTGGCAGCGTGGACGAGCAGTACTTC.

The rearrangement links TRBV7-2 to TRBJ1-2; D gene unclear. Trimming took off 1 base at V and 8 bases at J, with 14 bases between the two ends. This CDR3 is 14 amino acids long. CDR1 and CDR2 (germline): SGHTA, FQGNSA. The CDR3 DNA reads as TGTGCCAGCAGCTTAGATAGGGTGGAAAGGGGCTACACCTTC. It yields the protein CASSLDRVERGYTF.

This clonotype showed up many times. The chain combines TRBV5-6 with TRBJ2-3; perhaps TRBD1 as D (6 bases). The CDR3 consists of 17 residues. Trimming pared 2 bases from V and 2 bases from J, leaving 18 bases between. Germline V gene data show CDR1 as SGHDT and CDR2 as YYEEEE. The CDR3 loop is CASSLVMGAELTDTQYF. The DNA of the CDR3 is TGTGCCAGCAGCTTAGTCATGGGGGCAGAACTCACAGATACGCAGTATTTT.

This clonotype was recorded at least ten times. The chain has TRBV5-1 and TRBJ2-1; the match to TRBD2 covers 8 bases. J gave up 6 bases and V 4 bases, and 6 bases lay outside the gene matches. Looked up from germline, CDR1 is SGHRS and CDR2 is YFSETQ. The CDR3 totals 14 residues. CDR3 region: CASSVRGDVNEQFF. The CDR3 nucleotides read TGCGCCAGCAGCGTGCGGGGGGATGTCAATGAGCAGTTCTTC.

At least ten counts were recorded for this clonotype. The chain joins TRBV7-2 to TRBJ2-1; tentative D call: TRBD1 (5 bases). Germline CDR1 is SGHTA and CDR2 is FQGNSA. V lost 0 bases and J lost 5, with 8 bases in between. The CDR3 is 14 residues long. DNA for the CDR3: TGTGCCAGCAGCTTAGCGGGGCGGAACAATGAGCAGTTCTTC. As protein: CASSLAGRNNEQFF.

This clonotype appeared many times. The rearrangement uses TRBV7-4 and TRBJ2-7, with a possible D match to TRBD1 (5 bases). The germline V gene has CDR1 SGHVT and CDR2 SQSDAQ. This CDR3 is built from 15 residues. Deletions cut 1 base from V and 7 bases from J, with 17 bases between. CDR3 DNA: TGTGCCAGCAGCTTAGTTTTGGGGCCGGACGGAGAGCAGTACTTC. It is translated as CASSLVLGPDGEQYF.

The sample holds many counts of this clonotype. This rearrangement joins TRBV28 to TRBJ1-6; D not resolved. Germline lookup yields CDR1 MDHEN and CDR2 SYDVKM. The length of the CDR3 is 12 residues. V lost 6 bases, J lost 8 bases, and 8 bases lay in between. CDR3 sequence reads: CASRIPDSPLHF. In DNA form, the CDR3 reads TGTGCCAGCAGAATCCCGGATTCACCCCTCCACTTT.

In its sample, this clonotype was seen a few times. The genes are TRBV15 and TRBJ2-3, with D unclear. The CDR3 length is 14 residues. V dropped 1 base and J dropped 2 bases, with 7 bases sitting between them. CDR1 LNHNV and CDR2 YYDKDF come from the germline V gene (reference sequence). For the CDR3, the DNA is TGTGCCACCAGCAGAGCCGCGGTCACAGATACGCAGTATTTT. This translates into CATSRAAVTDTQYF.

This clonotype was detected ten times or more. The rearrangement links TRBV19 to TRBJ2-5, with TRBD1 as a possible D gene (6 bases). CDR3 length: 14 amino acids. Germline CDR1 is LNHDA and CDR2 is SQIVND (reference sequence). V lost 9 bases and J lost 4, with 18 bases in between. This CDR3 is CASRGGSRGETQYF. The CDR3 DNA reads as TGTGCCAGCCGAGGGGGATCTCGGGGAGAGACCCAGTACTTC.

In its sample, this clonotype was seen many times. The rearrangement uses TRBV5-1 and TRBJ2-2, with D unclear. This CDR3 has 14 amino acids. Germline CDR1 is SGHRS and CDR2 is YFSETQ. Trimming took 0 bases from V and 3 from J, leaving 6 bases between them. CDR3 nucleotide sequence: TGCGCCAGCAGCTTGGGGCGATACACCGGGGAGCTGTTTTTT. Translation: CASSLGRYTGELFF.

This clonotype came up many times. The V call is TRBV7-2, the J call TRBJ2-5, with TRBD2 identical over 9 bases. The CDR3 extends over 15 amino acids. The V gene end was trimmed by 7 bases and the J gene end by 1 base; junction bases not matched to a gene: 7. Per germline, CDR1 SGHTA and CDR2 FQGNSA. The CDR3 sequence: CASTRSGGRQETQYF. For the CDR3, the DNA is TGTGCCAGCACCCGTAGCGGGGGCCGCCAAGAGACCCAGTACTTC.

This clonotype occurred many times. The rearrangement uses TRBV28 and TRBJ1-1; D ambiguous. The V and J ends lost 3 bases and 5 bases respectively, with 10 bases between them. CDR1 and CDR2 from the germline V gene are MDHEN and SYDVKM. The CDR3 has 13 residues. The CDR3 DNA sequence: TGTGCCAGCAGTTTTCGGCCTAGGACTGAAGCTTTCTTT. Amino acids: CASSFRPRTEAFF.

This clonotype appeared many times. V usage is TRBV12-3 or TRBV12-4 and J usage is TRBJ2-7; D is uncertain. CDR3 size: 14 residues. V lost 5 bases and J 0 bases, leaving 11 bases between the germline ends. DNA of the CDR3: TGTGCCAGCAGTCCCACCGAGGTCTCCTACGAGCAGTACTTC. Its protein product is CASSPTEVSYEQYF.

This clonotype was seen repeatedly, ten times or more. The rearrangement joins TRBV18 to TRBJ2-1; D is ambiguous. V was shortened by 1 base and J by 0 bases, with 10 bases between the two germline ends. Germline-derived CDR1 and CDR2 are KGHSH and LQKENI. CDR3 size: 16 residues. The CDR3: CASSPQASSSYNEQFF. DNA for the CDR3: TGTGCCAGCTCACCACAGGCATCGAGCTCCTACAATGAGCAGTTCTTC.

This clonotype was recorded many times. The genes are TRBV7-2 and TRBJ2-3; 11 positions match TRBD2. CDR1 and CDR2 (germline): SGHTA, FQGNSA. V lost 5 bases and J lost 2; bases outside the gene matches: 3. The CDR3 covers 15 residues. The CDR3 protein is CASSLSGRATDTQYF. The CDR3, as DNA: TGTGCCAGCAGCCTTAGCGGGAGGGCCACAGATACGCAGTATTTT.

This clonotype has at least ten counts. The V and J genes are TRBV28 and TRBJ1-2, with TRBD1 matching 11 bases. With 4 bases clipped from V and 9 bases from J, the junction kept 10 bases outside the gene matches. The CDR3 consists of 15 residues. Germline CDR1 is MDHEN and CDR2 is SYDVKM. CDR3 loop: CASSYGQGAVVSYTF. The CDR3 nucleotides read TGTGCCAGCAGTTACGGACAGGGGGCTGTGGTTAGCTACACCTTC.

This clonotype was found many times. The rearrangement joins TRBV29-1 to TRBJ1-2; D perhaps matches TRBD1 (5 bases). Looked up from germline, CDR1 is SQVTM and CDR2 is ANQGSEA. The CDR3 runs 15 residues. V was trimmed by 4 bases and J by 6 bases, leaving 21 bases between them. DNA for the CDR3: TGCAGCGTTGTTGCCGGTTCCCCAGGGTCGGATGGCTACACCTTC. This encodes CSVVAGSPGSDGYTF.

This clonotype was found many times. The J gene is TRBJ2-7, the V gene TRBV7-2, with no clear D. This CDR3 has 13 residues. The V and J ends lost 5 bases and 3 bases respectively, with 11 bases between them. Germline V gene lookup returns CDR1 SGHTA and CDR2 FQGNSA. CDR3 loop: CASSPLQSYEQYF. The CDR3, as DNA: TGTGCCAGCAGCCCATTACAGAGCTACGAGCAGTACTTC.

This clonotype has at least ten counts. The chain links TRBV6-2 or TRBV6-3 to TRBJ2-3; TRBD2 matches at 10 bases. Germline V gene sequence: CDR1 MNHEY, CDR2 SVGEGT. J lost 6 bases, V lost 3 bases, and 6 bases had no gene match. This CDR3 comprises 15 residues. For the CDR3, the DNA is TGTGCCAGCAGTTATCGAAGCGGGGGGGCCGATACGCAGTATTTT. Amino acids: CASSYRSGGADTQYF.

This chain joins TRBV6-2 or TRBV6-3 and TRBJ2-7; tentative D call: TRBD1 (6 bases). The germline V gene encodes CDR1 MNHEY and CDR2 SVGEGT. V was shortened by 5 bases and J by 7 bases, with 21 bases between the two germline ends. The CDR3 is 15 residues long. The CDR3 nucleotides read TGTGCCAGCAGTGAAACGGGACATACACCTTCGGAGCAGTACTTC. The encoded protein is CASSETGHTPSEQYF.

A word on this clonotype: The conserved phenylalanine or tryptophan is not found at the CDR3 terminus, so this likely reflects a read error. It is unclear where the CDR3 begins or ends on the DNA, so no DNA is shown, and the CDR3 is as TCRdb lists it. The chain links TRBV7-2 to TRBJ2-2. Per the germline V gene, CDR1 is SGHTA and CDR2 is FQGNSA. 16 amino acids form the CDR3, both terminal residues included. The CDR3 protein is CASSLGPFTNTGELLL.

Many counts were recorded for this clonotype. The rearrangement joins TRBV27 to TRBJ2-1, with 8 bases lining up with TRBD2. Germline assignment: CDR1 MNHEY and CDR2 SMNVEV (reference sequence). This CDR3 spans 15 amino acids. The V gene end was trimmed by 4 bases and the J gene end by 0 bases; junction bases not matched to a gene: 2. The CDR3 loop reads CASSSGTSSYNEQFF. CDR3 nucleotides: TGTGCCAGCAGTTCTGGGACTAGCTCCTACAATGAGCAGTTCTTC.

This clonotype was counted many times. The rearrangement joins TRBV7-8 to TRBJ2-1, with TRBD2 matching over 9 bases. Germline CDR1 is SGHVS and CDR2 is FQNEAQ. The CDR3 loop spans 15 amino acids. V shed 6 bases, J shed 7 bases, and the junction held 10 bases outside the gene matches. DNA for the CDR3: TGTGCCAGCAGACGTGGCGGGAGGGTTGGAAATGAGCAGTTCTTC. It translates to CASRRGGRVGNEQFF.

This clonotype was seen at least ten times. The chain is built from TRBV7-2 and TRBJ1-5; D unclear. The CDR3 contains 13 residues. The V and J ends lost 3 bases and 0 bases respectively, with 3 bases between them. CDR1 SGHTA and CDR2 FQGNSA come from the germline V gene. The CDR3 DNA is TGTGCCAGCAGCTTGATTAGCAATCAGCCCCAGCATTTT. This encodes CASSLISNQPQHF.

This clonotype has a count of ten or more. The rearrangement uses TRBV7-6 and TRBJ1-1, with 9 bases identical to TRBD1. Germline CDR1 reads SGHVS; CDR2 reads FNYEAQ. The V segment lost 5 bases and the J segment 6 bases; nucleotides outside the gene matches: 13. This CDR3 has 16 residues. The CDR3 region has the DNA TGTGCCAGCAGCCACATCCCGGGACAGGGTGGTCCTGAAGCTTTCTTT. This translates into CASSHIPGQGGPEAFF. Full variable domain (rest looked up from reference TRBV7-6 and TRBJ1-1): GAGVSQSPRYKVTKRGQDVALRCDPISGHVSLYWYRQALGQGPEFLTYFNYEAQQDKSGLPNDRFSAERPEGSISTLTIQRTEQRDSAMYRCASSHIPGQGGPEAFFGQGTRLTVV.

Ten or more counts support this clonotype. The chain employs TRBV28 and TRBJ2-7, with 7 bases identical to TRBD1. After removal of 6 bases from V and 3 bases from J, the junction contained 8 bases not matched to a gene. The CDR3 contains 14 residues. From germline, CDR1 is MDHEN and CDR2 SYDVKM. The CDR3 DNA follows: TGTGCCAGCAGATGGCCGGGACAGAGCTACGAGCAGTACTTC. Translated: CASRWPGQSYEQYF.